The 21 T cell receptor beta chains below all came from one sample that was sequenced in a study of blood T cell repertoires in COVID-19. Generated by immunoSEQ multiplex PCR, the TCRdb table keeps only in-frame clones and is missing some. The repertoire holds some 240,000 clones, with 80% to 85% as singletons. The material sequenced was peripheral blood. The receptors shown here come from a woman aged 55-70 years with active or convalescent COVID-19.

The CDR3 spells CASSPQRGGLRNTEAFF. In DNA, the CDR3 is TGTGCCAGCAGTCCCCAAAGGGGGGGCCTTCGTAACACTGAAGCTTTCTTT. The V call is TRBV27, the J call TRBJ1-1, with TRBD1 as a possible D gene (6 bases). The CDR3 is 17 amino acids. Per the germline V gene, CDR1 is MNHEY and CDR2 is SMNVEV (reference sequence). V lost 5 bases and J lost 2, with 21 bases in between.

This clone was counted a few times. V gene TRBV6-5 combines with J gene TRBJ1-5; the D gene is possibly TRBD1 (5 bases). This CDR3 is 14 amino acids long. Trimming stripped 6 bases from V and 3 bases from J, with 12 bases between. Germline V gene data show CDR1 as MNHEY and CDR2 as SVGAGI. The CDR3 DNA reads TGTGCCAGCAGGCTATTAGGGGCCAATCAGCCCCAGCATTTT. It translates to CASRLLGANQPQHF.

The chain couples TRBV30 to TRBJ1-6, with D perhaps TRBD1 (6 bases). Germline CDR1 GTSNPN, CDR2 SVGIG (reference sequence). The germline V and J ends were trimmed by 6 bases and 9 bases, with 15 bases remaining between them. The CDR3 is made up of 13 amino acids. CDR3 DNA sequence: TGTGCCTGCCGACAGGTCGACGCTTCACCCCTCCACTTT. It encodes CACRQVDASPLHF.

The DNA of the CDR3 is TGTGCCATCAGTGAATCTGTGGGAGGCAGGGATACCTATGGCTACACCTTC. Its protein is CAISESVGGRDTYGYTF. The chain couples TRBV10-3 to TRBJ1-2, with D perhaps TRBD1 (5 bases). The CDR3 length is 17 residues. The germline V gene has CDR1 ENHRY and CDR2 SYGVKD. Between the trimmed V and J ends, which lost 3 bases and 4 bases, there was a span of 21 bases.

The V call is TRBV6-5, the J call TRBJ2-7; possible D gene TRBD1, 6 bases. The V gene lost 8 bases and the J gene lost 4 bases, with 18 bases spanning the gap. Germline CDR1 MNHEY, CDR2 SVGAGI. CDR3 size: 14 residues. CDR3 coding DNA: TGTGCCAGCTATGAGACAGGCCGGCGGTACGAGCAGTACTTC. It encodes CASYETGRRYEQYF.

This clone has only a few counts. V gene TRBV2 combines with J gene TRBJ1-5, with TRBD1 matching over 11 bases. V lost 6 bases and J lost 7; bases outside the gene matches: 8. CDR1 is SNHLY and CDR2 is FYNNEI in the germline V gene. The CDR3 runs to 15 residues. The CDR3: CASSGGQGGSQPQHF. CDR3 coding DNA: TGTGCCAGCAGCGGGGGACAGGGGGGTAGCCAGCCCCAGCATTTT.

The chain combines TRBV5-6 with TRBJ2-7; tentatively, D is TRBD2 (5 bases). Trimming shortened V by 3 bases and J by 5 bases, and 12 bases separated the two germline ends. Germline CDR1 reads SGHDT; CDR2 reads YYEEEE. The length of the CDR3 is 13 residues. CDR3 residues: CASSWTVGNEQYF. The CDR3 DNA sequence: TGTGCCAGCAGCTGGACCGTCGGGAACGAGCAGTACTTC.

This clone appeared a few times. The rearrangement links TRBV19 to TRBJ1-2; D unclear. This CDR3 has 14 residues. Looked up from germline, CDR1 is LNHDA and CDR2 is SQIVND (reference sequence). Trimming shortened V by 0 bases and J by 4 bases, and 9 bases separated the two germline ends. This CDR3 reads CASSIDRFSYGYTF. As DNA, the CDR3 is TGTGCCAGTAGTATAGATCGTTTTTCCTATGGCTACACCTTC. The variable domain in full, with the rest retrieved from reference TRBV19 and TRBJ1-2, is DGGITQSPKYLFRKEGQNVTLSCEQNLNHDAMYWYRQDPGQGLRLIYYSQIVNDFQKGDIAEGYSVSREKKESFPLTVTSAQKNPTAFYLCASSIDRFSYGYTFGSGTRLTVV.

The CDR3 here is CASSLVSGKTYEQYF. DNA of the CDR3: TGCGCCAGCAGCTTGGTATCGGGTAAAACCTACGAGCAGTACTTC. This chain joins TRBV5-1 and TRBJ2-7; no definite D call. Germline V gene data show CDR1 as SGHRS and CDR2 as YFSETQ. The CDR3 consists of 15 residues. Trimming shortened V by 0 bases and J by 2 bases, and 12 bases separated the two germline ends.

The chain joins TRBV5-1 to TRBJ2-7, with 10 positions matching TRBD1. V dropped 2 bases and J dropped 3; count of bases not matched to a gene: 8. The germline gives CDR1 SGHRS, CDR2 YFSETQ. This CDR3 region has 16 residues. DNA of the CDR3: TGCGCCAGCAGCTTTAACCGTGGGACAGGGGACTACGAGCAGTACTTC. This gives the protein CASSFNRGTGDYEQYF.

The V gene is TRBV12-5, the J gene TRBJ2-2; TRBD1 matches at 10 bases. V trimming: 4 bases; J trimming: 5 bases; junction bases outside the gene matches: 1. Germline assignment: CDR1 LGHNT and CDR2 FRNRAP. This CDR3 has 14 amino acids. This CDR3 reads CASGWTGGTGELFF. The CDR3 DNA sequence: TGTGCTAGTGGTTGGACAGGGGGAACCGGGGAGCTGTTTTTT.

The chain links TRBV12-3 or TRBV12-4 to TRBJ2-1; 7 bases align to TRBD1. The V gene end was trimmed by 5 bases and the J gene end by 12 bases; junction bases not matched to a gene: 4. This CDR3 is 11 amino acids long. The CDR3 nucleotides read TGTGCCAGCAGTCCGGGACAGCCGCAGTTCTTC. Protein: CASSPGQPQFF.

This clone was found a few times. This chain uses TRBV21-1 with TRBJ2-3; TRBD1, as called in the table, went unchecked against the DNA. TRBV21-1 is termed a pseudogene. The CDR3 extends over 19 amino acids. CDR3 region: CASSKAPQRWTGITDTQYF. CDR3 in DNA: TGTGCCAGCAGCAAAGCACCCCAGCGATGGACAGGGATCACAGATACGCAGTATTTT.

V gene TRBV7-9 combines with J gene TRBJ2-1; tentatively, D is TRBD1 (6 bases). V shed 3 bases and J shed 6 bases, with 9 bases lying between them. The CDR3 loop spans 13 amino acids. Germline V gene data show CDR1 as SEHNR and CDR2 as FQNEAQ (reference sequence). The CDR3 is CASSFSRGNEQFF. In DNA form, the CDR3 reads TGTGCCAGCAGCTTTAGCAGGGGCAATGAGCAGTTCTTC.

The sample holds a few counts of this clone. The J gene is TRBJ2-5, the V gene TRBV7-9, with no clear D. CDR1 and CDR2 from the germline V gene are SEHNR and FQNEAQ (reference sequence). V was clipped by 5 bases and J by 5 bases, with 6 bases between them. The CDR3 length is 11 residues. The CDR3 sequence is CASSEEETQYF. In DNA, the CDR3 is TGTGCCAGCAGCGAGGAGGAGACCCAGTACTTC.

This clone was recorded a few times. The chain employs TRBV5-1 and TRBJ1-2; 7 positions agree with TRBD1. This CDR3 spans 16 amino acids. Germline-derived CDR1 and CDR2 are SGHRS and YFSETQ. Trimming took 1 base from V and 8 from J; bases not matched to a gene: 14. CDR3 sequence (DNA): TGCGCCAGCAGCTTGCTGACAGGGACAATGACTCACGGCTACACCTTC. Its protein is CASSLLTGTMTHGYTF.

The V gene is TRBV3-1 (or the pseudogene TRBV3-2), the J gene TRBJ2-7; D is unresolved. The V end was cut by 4 bases, the J end by 4 bases, with 8 bases between. Germline CDR1 reads LGHDT; CDR2 reads YNNKEL (reference sequence). The CDR3 is 12 amino acids. This chain's CDR3 is CASSRSVYEQYF. In DNA form, the CDR3 reads TGTGCCAGCAGCCGGTCGGTATACGAGCAGTACTTC.

The CDR3: CASTPTGERRSPLHF. The CDR3 DNA reads as TGTGCCAGTACCCCAACAGGGGAAAGGCGATCACCCCTCCACTTT. The gene calls are TRBV19 and TRBJ1-6; 7 nucleotides line up with TRBD1. V dropped 7 bases and J dropped 10; count of bases not matched to a gene: 13. The CDR3 totals 15 residues. Germline V lookup: CDR1 LNHDA, CDR2 SQIVND (reference sequence).

J is TRBJ2-1 and V is TRBV9, with 9 bases matching TRBD2. This CDR3 is 15 amino acids long. V lost 6 bases and J lost 5; bases outside the gene matches: 9. Germline CDR1 and CDR2: SGDLS and YYNGEE. CDR3 sequence reads: CASTRGSGGNNEQFF. The CDR3 coding sequence is TGTGCCAGCACCCGGGGTAGCGGGGGTAACAATGAGCAGTTCTTC.

This chain connects TRBV5-1 to TRBJ1-2; D call uncertain. Looked up from germline, CDR1 is SGHRS and CDR2 is YFSETQ. The V end was cut by 4 bases, the J end by 3 bases, with 7 bases between. The CDR3 length is 12 residues. In DNA, the CDR3 is TGCGCCAGCAGCCCCACGGACTATGGCTACACCTTC. Protein: CASSPTDYGYTF.

This clone was recorded only once. The CDR3 here is CASSLGLAGDEQFF. CDR3 nucleotide sequence: TGCGCCAGCAGCTTGGGACTAGCGGGGGATGAGCAGTTCTTC. J is TRBJ2-1 and V is TRBV5-1, with 12 bases identical to TRBD2. Unmatched junction bases numbered 0, after V lost 0 bases and J lost 8 bases. The CDR3 runs to 14 residues. Germline V gene sequence: CDR1 SGHRS, CDR2 YFSETQ.